The rows below give T cell receptor beta chains drawn from one sample of a study of response to subunit inactivated influenza vaccine. One entry per CDR3 protein results from TCRdb running MiXCR on the RT-PCR reads. The table lists about 520,000 distinct CDR3 sequences, about 25% of them singletons. The source material was CD4+ T cells sorted from PBMCs, sampled approximately 5 days after vaccination. The source of these receptors is a man aged 45-65 years who received an inactivated influenza vaccine. Each CDR3 is given with its conserved first and last residue. D genes are given only for firm matches. The listing skips clone size in some rows; elsewhere it reads once, few, many or a size class.

D	V	size	J	DNA	CDR3
NA	TRBV6-5	NA	TRBJ1-5	TGTGCCAGCAGTTACCAGGGAAATAGCAATCAGCCCCAGCATTTT	CASSYQGNSNQPQHF
TRBD2	TRBV9	few	TRBJ2-3	TGTGCCAGCCACGTAGCGGGGGGATCCACAGATACGCAGTATTTT	CASHVAGGSTDTQYF
NA	TRBV5-6	NA	TRBJ2-7	TGTGCCAGCAGCTTGCTTCAGGGGAGGTACGAGCAGTACTTC	CASSLLQGRYEQYF
NA	TRBV18	NA	TRBJ2-7	TGTGCCAGCTCACCACCCGCGGGGGCTAACGAGCAGTACTTC	CASSPPAGANEQYF
NA	TRBV14	NA	TRBJ2-5	TGTGCCAGCAGCCAAGGACAAGAAGAGACCCAGTACTTC	CASSQGQEETQYF
NA	TRBV18	NA	TRBJ2-2	TGTGCCAGCTCACGGGACCCTTTGGAGCTGTTTTTT	CASSRDPLELFF
NA	TRBV12-3/TRBV12-4	few	TRBJ1-1	TGTGCCAGCAGTCCTGAATTGGCCACTGAAGCTTTCTTT	CASSPELATEAFF
NA	TRBV20-1	few	TRBJ1-3	TGCAGTGCTAGCGGAAACACCATATATTTT	CSASGNTIYF
TRBD2	TRBV7-8	NA	TRBJ2-1	TGTGCCAGCAGCGTCGGGACTACCAATGAGCAGTTCTTC	CASSVGTTNEQFF
NA	TRBV4-3	few	TRBJ1-3	TGCGCCAGCAGCCAAGAGAGTAGGACTCACTCTGGAAACACCATATATTTT	CASSQESRTHSGNTIYF
NA	TRBV7-2	many	TRBJ1-5	TGTGCCAGCAGCTTAGGTTCTATCAATCAGCCCCAGCATTTT	CASSLGSINQPQHF
NA	TRBV5-1	NA	TRBJ2-1	TGCGCCAGCAGCTTGGCGCTAGCCTTCAATGAGCAGTTCTTC	CASSLALAFNEQFF
TRBD1	TRBV5-1	many	TRBJ2-3	TGCGCCAGCAGCTTGGGACAGGGAGATACGCAGTATTTT	CASSLGQGDTQYF
NA	TRBV5-1	few	TRBJ1-4	TGTGCCAGCAGCTTGGGAAGCACGAGGGGCGAAAAACTGTTTTTT	CASSLGSTRGEKLFF
NA	TRBV13	NA	TRBJ2-7	TGTGCCAGCAGCCCCAGGGCCGAGGTACAAAAATCCTACGAGCAGTACTTC	CASSPRAEVQKSYEQYF
TRBD1	TRBV20-1	few	TRBJ1-6	TGCAGTGCTAGAGGGGTGAGACAGGGTAATTCACCCCTCCACTTT	CSARGVRQGNSPLHF
NA	TRBV10-3	few	TRBJ2-5	TGTGCCATCAGTGAGTCAGAGGCCCAGACCCAGTACTTC	CAISESEAQTQYF
NA	TRBV5-1	NA	TRBJ2-5	TGCGCCAGCAGCTTGGACAGGGACGGCGGGACCCAGTACTTC	CASSLDRDGGTQYF
NA	TRBV5-1	few	TRBJ1-1	TGCGCCAGCAGCTTGGGGGTCGCGAACACTGAAGCTTTCTTT	CASSLGVANTEAFF
TRBD2	TRBV4-3	NA	TRBJ2-1	TGCGCCAGCAGCCCCAATAGCGGGTACCTCAATGAGCAGTTCTTC	CASSPNSGYLNEQFF
TRBD2	TRBV20-1	NA	TRBJ2-5	TGCAGTGCTAGTGGGCGGGAGACCCAAGAGACCCAGTACTTC	CSASGRETQETQYF
NA	TRBV6-1	NA	TRBJ1-6	TGTGCCAGCAGTGAAGCTTTGACCAATTCACCCCTCCACTTT	CASSEALTNSPLHF
NA	TRBV15	few	TRBJ2-3	TGTGCCACCAGCAGAAACCTTACAGGATACCCCACAGATACGCAGTATTTT	CATSRNLTGYPTDTQYF
TRBD1	TRBV11-1	few	TRBJ2-1	TGTGCCAGCAGCCGGATGGACAGGGGGCAGCTTTGGCAGTTCTTC	CASSRMDRGQLWQFF
NA	TRBV24-1	NA	TRBJ2-1	TGTGCCACCAGTGGACGACCGCCTAATAAAATTGAGCAGTTCTTC	CATSGRPPNKIEQFF
NA	TRBV6-2/TRBV6-3	few	TRBJ2-7	TGTGCCAGCAGAGGCTGGGAGAGACCCTACGAGCAGTACTTC	CASRGWERPYEQYF
TRBD2	TRBV5-1	NA	TRBJ2-2	TGCGCCAGCAGCTCCGGGACTAGCGAGGCGTTTTTT	CASSSGTSEAFF